The 11 T cell receptor beta chains below all came from one sample that was sequenced in a study of blood T cells in healthy people across ages. Primers used in a second PCR of about 7 to 12 cycles were a sample-barcoded 5' primer and a J-beta primer mix. TCRdb analysed the 5' RACE reads with MiXCR anew, one entry per CDR3 protein. The sample records approximately 1,700,000 distinct CDR3 sequences, about two fifths being singletons. The sample comprised blood. The receptors derive from a human donor in good health.

This clonotype was counted ten times or more. The V and J genes are TRBV12-3 or TRBV12-4 and TRBJ2-3, with D perhaps being TRBD1 or TRBD2 (5 bases each). Trimming pared 5 bases from V and 8 bases from J, leaving 14 bases between. This CDR3 region has 13 residues. The CDR3 loop reads CASSRDGKLTQYF. DNA for the CDR3: TGTGCCAGCAGTCGGGACGGAAAACTTACGCAGTATTTT.

This clonotype showed up just once. The junction and the germline gene differ at one end; a read error may be behind it. The chain links TRBV9 to TRBJ2-1; 9 bases map to TRBD2. Per the germline V gene, CDR1 is SGDLS and CDR2 is YYNGEE. The CDR3 runs 15 residues. CDR3 DNA sequence: TGTGCCGGCAGCGAAACCGGGACTAGCACAAATGAGCAGTTCTTC. It codes for CAGSETGTSTNEQFF.

The rearrangement joins TRBV20-1 to TRBJ2-5; TRBD2 matches at 8 bases. J was trimmed by 3 bases and V by 3 bases; bases with no gene match: 9. The CDR3 consists of 15 residues. CDR1 and CDR2 from the germline V gene are DFQATT and SNEGSKA (reference sequence). In DNA form, the CDR3 reads TGCAGTGCTAGGGGGGGGCAAGCGGGGGAAGAGACCCAGTACTTC. Translating gives CSARGGQAGEETQYF.

This clonotype was found a few times. V usage is TRBV6-1 and J usage is TRBJ1-1, with TRBD1 identical over 11 bases. The V gene end was trimmed by 5 bases and the J gene end by 5 bases; junction bases not matched to a gene: 16. This CDR3 is 18 amino acids long. Per germline, CDR1 MNHNS and CDR2 SASEGT. CDR3 sequence (DNA): TGTGCCAGCAGTCTCACACCCGGGACAGGGGGAGTTGGGACTGAAGCTTTCTTT. Amino acid sequence: CASSLTPGTGGVGTEAFF.

The chain employs TRBV7-9 and TRBJ2-1; TRBD1 aligns across 7 bases. Trimming at V came to 5 bases and at J to 0 bases, leaving 10 bases not matched to a gene. From germline, CDR1 is SEHNR and CDR2 FQNEAQ (reference sequence). The CDR3 contains 17 residues. The CDR3 sequence is CASSARGTVSSYNEQFF. CDR3 nucleotides: TGTGCCAGCAGCGCACGAGGGACAGTCAGCTCCTACAATGAGCAGTTCTTC.

There are a few counts of this clonotype. The chain combines TRBV5-1 with TRBJ2-4; either TRBD1 or TRBD2 may fit D (6 bases each). The J call may be in error: the DNA end matches TRBJ2-7 better. The germline gives CDR1 SGHRS, CDR2 YFSETQ. This CDR3 spans 15 amino acids. The CDR3 DNA reads TGCGCCAGCAGCTTGGGGACAGCGGGTCTCTACGAGCAGTACTTC. It codes for CASSLGTAGLYEQYF.

The gene calls are TRBV7-2 and TRBJ2-3, with 10 bases identical to TRBD1. This CDR3 contains 15 residues. The germline gives CDR1 SGHTA, CDR2 FQGNSA. V dropped 2 bases and J dropped 4; count of bases not matched to a gene: 3. CDR3 coding DNA: TGTGCCAGCAGCTTACGACAGGGGGCGTCAGATACGCAGTATTTT. Its translation: CASSLRQGASDTQYF.

The chain has TRBV20-1 and TRBJ2-5; D is uncertain. The CDR3 is made up of 13 amino acids. Per germline, CDR1 DFQATT and CDR2 SNEGSKA (reference sequence). The ends were cut back, 3 bases at V and 5 bases at J, with 13 bases in the middle. The CDR3 protein is CSARGPAWETQYF. The DNA for the CDR3 is TGCAGTGCTAGGGGCCCAGCATGGGAGACCCAGTACTTC.

V usage is TRBV11-2 and J usage is TRBJ1-1; D is unclear. V was clipped by 5 bases and J by 11 bases, with 12 bases between them. This CDR3 has 11 residues. CDR1 and CDR2 from the germline V gene are SGHAT and FQNNGV. CDR3 residues: CASSVREDAFF. The CDR3 DNA sequence: TGTGCCAGCAGCGTAAGAGAAGACGCTTTCTTT.

The chain couples TRBV19 to TRBJ2-5, with 10 bases matching TRBD2. The V gene's germline CDR1 is LNHDA and CDR2 SQIVND (reference sequence). The CDR3 runs to 14 residues. V lost 9 bases and J lost 5; bases outside the gene matches: 9. The CDR3 DNA is TGTGCCAGATCCAAGCGGGAGGGCGAGGAGACCCAGTACTTC. Translating gives CARSKREGEETQYF.

V is TRBV6-6 and J is TRBJ2-7, with 7 bases matching TRBD1. In germline, CDR1 is MNHNY, CDR2 SVGAGI (reference sequence). V shed 5 bases, J shed 0 bases, and the junction held 10 bases outside the gene matches. The CDR3 spans 16 residues. This chain's CDR3 is CASSTQDRLRSYEQYF. For the CDR3, the DNA is TGTGCCAGCAGTACTCAGGACAGGTTACGCTCCTACGAGCAGTACTTC.